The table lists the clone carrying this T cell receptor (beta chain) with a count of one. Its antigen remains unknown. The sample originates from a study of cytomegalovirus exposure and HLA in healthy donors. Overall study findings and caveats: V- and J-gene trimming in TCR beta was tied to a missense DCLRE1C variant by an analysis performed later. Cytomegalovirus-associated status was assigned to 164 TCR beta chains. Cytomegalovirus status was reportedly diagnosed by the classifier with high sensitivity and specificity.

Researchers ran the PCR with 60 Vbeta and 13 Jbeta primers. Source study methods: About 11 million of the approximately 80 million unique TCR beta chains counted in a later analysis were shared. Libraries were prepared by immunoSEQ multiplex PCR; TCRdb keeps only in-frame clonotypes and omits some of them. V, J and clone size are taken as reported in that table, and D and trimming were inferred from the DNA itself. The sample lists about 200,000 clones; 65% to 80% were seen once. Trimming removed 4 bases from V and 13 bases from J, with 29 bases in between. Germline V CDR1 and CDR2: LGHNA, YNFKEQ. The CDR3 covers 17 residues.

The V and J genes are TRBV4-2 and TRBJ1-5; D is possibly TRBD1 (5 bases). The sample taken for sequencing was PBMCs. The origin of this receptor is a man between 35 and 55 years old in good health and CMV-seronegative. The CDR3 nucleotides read TGTGCCAGCAGCCTTATAGGGGCAGATGACTCCCAGAATGGGCAGCATTTT. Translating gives CASSLIGADDSQNGQHF.